The TCR beta chain described here comes from a study of T cell repertoires in cytomegalovirus infection (dated by TCRdb to the late 2010s). Notes on the research overall: Recently identified HLA-C-restricted CMV epitopes, whose presentation resists viral immunomodulation, were targeted by peptide stimulations together with well-studied HLA-B-restricted epitopes. Because public TCR beta signatures pointed to carriage of CMV infection together with the matching HLA type, the HLA type of each donor mattered for the analysis.

This clonotype was counted at least ten times. Its recognized antigen is unknown. Per-base qualities were not stored, and no clone one base away is much larger. The sample's treatment or condition, from its label and the paper: in vitro stimulation with specific CMV peptide epitopes to enrich CMV-specific T cells. From the germline V gene, CDR1 is MGHRA and CDR2 is YSYEKL. Trimming removed 4 bases from V and 6 bases from J; the gene matches leave 17 bases unexplained. Measured from the cysteine to the phenylalanine, the CDR3 is 17 residues long. The only DNA kept is the CDR3, 51 bases in frame from the first base. Study-wide findings and limitations: The ex vivo response was dominated by HLA-C-restricted CMV-specific TCR beta clonotypes, and the single most frequent clonotype in two of eight donors was supplied by these HLA-C-restricted clonotypes. Cumulative frequency of public TCR beta family members discriminated carriers of CMV infection plus the relevant HLA type in this cohort and an independent approximately 360-donor cohort.

Sequencer: Illumina HiSeq 1500. TCRdb passed the public sequencing reads through fastp at Q25 and MiXCR, retaining productive beta sequences. Here each entry gathers all rows of one CDR3 protein and keeps the most common genes and DNA. In all, the sample holds about a million distinct CDR3 sequences, and roughly 30% of those were seen once. The biggest ten clones account for over 10% of the sample. The sample was cultured CD8+ T cells from PBMCs, taken from culture after CMV antigen stimulation. In this chain, TRBV4-1 is recombined with TRBJ1-2; TRBD1 fits 7 bases in the junction. The receptor comes from a human donor in good health (CMV status not recorded). Some clones in this sample may be carry-over from other donors' samples. CDR3 loop: CASSPGGRGDPSDGYTF. The DNA sequence is as follows: TGCGCCAGCAGCCCCGGCGGCAGGGGGGACCCCTCGGATGGCTACACCTTC.